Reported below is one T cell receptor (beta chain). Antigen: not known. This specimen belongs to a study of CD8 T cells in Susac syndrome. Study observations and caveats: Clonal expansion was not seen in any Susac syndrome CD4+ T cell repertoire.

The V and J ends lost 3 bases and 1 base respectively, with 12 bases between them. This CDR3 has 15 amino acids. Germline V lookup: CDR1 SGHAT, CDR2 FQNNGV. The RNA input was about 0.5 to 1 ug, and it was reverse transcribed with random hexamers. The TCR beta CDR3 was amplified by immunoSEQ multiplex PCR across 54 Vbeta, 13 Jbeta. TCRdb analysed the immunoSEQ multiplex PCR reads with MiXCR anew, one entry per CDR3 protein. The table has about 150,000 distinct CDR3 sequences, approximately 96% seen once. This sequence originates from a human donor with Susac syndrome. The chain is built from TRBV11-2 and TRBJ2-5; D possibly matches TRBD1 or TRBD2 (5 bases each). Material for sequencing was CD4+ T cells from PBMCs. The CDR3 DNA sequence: TGTGCCAGCAGCTTCGAACGGGGCTTCCAAGAGACCCAGTACTTC. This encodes CASSFERGFQETQYF.